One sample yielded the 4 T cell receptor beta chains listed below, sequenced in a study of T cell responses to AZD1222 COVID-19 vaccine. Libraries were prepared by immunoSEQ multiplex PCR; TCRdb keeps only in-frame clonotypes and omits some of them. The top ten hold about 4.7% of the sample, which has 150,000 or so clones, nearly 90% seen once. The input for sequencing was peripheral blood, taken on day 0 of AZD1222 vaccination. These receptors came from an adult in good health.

In DNA, the CDR3 is TGTGCCAGCAGCGTGGACCTAAAAGGCACAGATACGCAGTATTTT. This encodes CASSVDLKGTDTQYF. J is TRBJ2-3 and V is TRBV5-4; D unresolved. Per germline, CDR1 SGHNT and CDR2 YYREEE (reference sequence). This CDR3 comprises 15 residues. Trimming removed 4 bases from V and 1 base from J, with 13 bases in between.

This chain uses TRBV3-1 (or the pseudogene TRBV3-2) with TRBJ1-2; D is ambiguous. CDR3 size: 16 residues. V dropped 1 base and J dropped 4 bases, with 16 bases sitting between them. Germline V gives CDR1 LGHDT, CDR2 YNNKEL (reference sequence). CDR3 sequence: CASSQAAALTVYGYTF. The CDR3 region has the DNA TGTGCCAGCAGCCAAGCCGCCGCGCTGACCGTCTATGGCTACACCTTC.

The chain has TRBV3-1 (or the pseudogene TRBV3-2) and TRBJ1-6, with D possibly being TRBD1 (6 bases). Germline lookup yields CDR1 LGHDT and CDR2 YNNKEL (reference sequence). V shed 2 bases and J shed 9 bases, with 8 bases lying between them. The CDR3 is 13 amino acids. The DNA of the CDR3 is TGTGCCAGCAGCCAAAAAGGGGGTTCACCCCTCCACTTT. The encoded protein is CASSQKGGSPLHF.

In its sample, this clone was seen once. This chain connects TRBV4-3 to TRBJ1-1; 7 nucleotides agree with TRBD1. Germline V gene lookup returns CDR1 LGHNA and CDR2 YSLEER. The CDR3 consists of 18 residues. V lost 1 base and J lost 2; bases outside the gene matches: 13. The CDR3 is CASSQVNVYGQDNTEAFF. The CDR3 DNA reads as TGCGCCAGCAGCCAAGTGAATGTCTATGGACAGGATAACACTGAAGCTTTCTTT.